This T cell receptor beta chain came from a study of brain T cells in children with intractable seizures. Between the trimmed V and J ends, which lost 3 bases and 4 bases, there was a span of 15 bases. CDR1 and CDR2 (germline): MDHEN, SYDVKM. The CDR3 totals 15 residues. Stated time point: blood from clinic visit 5 months post-surgery; TSC patient then seizure free. Sequencing was limited to surgery cases with top T cell transcript signatures in brain tissue. Pre-surgery treatment included at least one anti-epileptic drug. Concerning this clone itself: Its antigen is unidentified.

Points from the study as a whole: Patients' HCMV serostatus was unknown; virus specificity rests on CDR3 similarity alone.

Some clones are missing from TCRdb's copy, which holds only in-frame ones; the method was immunoSEQ multiplex PCR. The sample includes a few hundred thousand clones, more than 85% seen only once; the top ten take about 6%. The chain recombines TRBV28 with TRBJ1-2; D gene ambiguous. The clonotype comes from a boy under three years old with tuberous sclerosis and intractable seizures. The sample in question was peripheral blood, obtained more than 4 months after surgery. The CDR3 spells CASSFEGMKRYGYTF. As DNA, the CDR3 is TGTGCCAGCAGTTTTGAGGGTATGAAGCGCTATGGCTACACCTTC.